This T cell receptor (beta chain) was captured by sequencing in a study of vaccination and CD4 T cells after COVID-19. Across the study: Convalescent individuals numbered four females and six males, two being Hispanic. Taking of post-vaccine samples occurred a median around 70 days after dose two (range 14 to 241). Overlapping spike peptides served as the stimulus for the cells. These peptides came from SARS-CoV-2 and from the common cold coronaviruses HCoV-NL63, HCoV-OC43 and HCoV-229E.

Treatment given: approximately 9-day PBMC culture with coronavirus spike peptide pools or control peptides (ViraFEST assay). After being plated at around 1.8 million per well, PBMCs were cultured with about 10 IU/ml IL-2 and about 10 ug/ml peptide pools. This clonotype has only a few counts. The antigen remains unidentified. Sequencing of the DNA from cultured CD4+ T cells was carried out with the Oncomine TCR Beta short-read assay. TCRdb re-called the PCR reads with MiXCR, one entry per CDR3 protein. This sample has around 12,000 distinct CDR3 sequences, with roughly 54% found just once. Material for sequencing was CD4+ T cells from blood, cultured in vitro. This TCR was recovered from a human donor who had recovered from COVID-19.

The CDR3 loop reads CSARDQEAGNSPLHF. Written as DNA, the CDR3 is TGCAGTGCTAGAGATCAGGAAGCGGGCAATTCACCCCTCCACTTT. This chain joins TRBV20-1 and TRBJ1-6; the D is unclear. CDR1 and CDR2 (germline): DFQATT, SNEGSKA (reference sequence). This CDR3 is built from 15 residues. The ends were cut back, 0 bases at V and 7 bases at J, with 13 bases in the middle.